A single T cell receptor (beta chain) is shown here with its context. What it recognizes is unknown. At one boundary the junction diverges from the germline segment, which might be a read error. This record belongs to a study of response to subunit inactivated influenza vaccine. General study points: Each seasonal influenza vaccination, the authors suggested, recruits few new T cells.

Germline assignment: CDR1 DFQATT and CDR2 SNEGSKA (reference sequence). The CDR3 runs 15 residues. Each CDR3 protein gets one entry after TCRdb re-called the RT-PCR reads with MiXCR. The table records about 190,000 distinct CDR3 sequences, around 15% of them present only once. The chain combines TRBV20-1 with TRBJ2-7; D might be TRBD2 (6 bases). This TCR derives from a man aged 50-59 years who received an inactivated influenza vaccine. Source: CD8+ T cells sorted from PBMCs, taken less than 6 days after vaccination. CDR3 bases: TGCAGTGGTAGAGATCGAGCCAGCGGGCCCTACGAGCAGTACTTC. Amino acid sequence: CSGRDRASGPYEQYF.